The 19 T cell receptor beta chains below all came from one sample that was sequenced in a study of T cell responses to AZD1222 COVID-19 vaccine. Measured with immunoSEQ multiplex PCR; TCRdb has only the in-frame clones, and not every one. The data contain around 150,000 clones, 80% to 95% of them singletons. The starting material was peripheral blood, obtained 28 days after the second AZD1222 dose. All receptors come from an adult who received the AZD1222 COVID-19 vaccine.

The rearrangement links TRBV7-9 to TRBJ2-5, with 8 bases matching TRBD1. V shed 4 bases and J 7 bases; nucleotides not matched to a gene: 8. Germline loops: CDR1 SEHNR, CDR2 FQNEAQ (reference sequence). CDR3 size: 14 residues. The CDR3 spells CASSSDRAARTQYF. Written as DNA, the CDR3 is TGTGCCAGCAGCTCGGACAGGGCGGCACGGACCCAGTACTTC.

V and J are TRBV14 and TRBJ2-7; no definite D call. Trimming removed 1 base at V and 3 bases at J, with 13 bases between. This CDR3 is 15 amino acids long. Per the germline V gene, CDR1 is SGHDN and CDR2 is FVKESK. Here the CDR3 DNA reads TGTGCCAGCAGCCAAGGCAGGTCCTACTACTACGAGCAGTACTTC. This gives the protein CASSQGRSYYYEQYF.

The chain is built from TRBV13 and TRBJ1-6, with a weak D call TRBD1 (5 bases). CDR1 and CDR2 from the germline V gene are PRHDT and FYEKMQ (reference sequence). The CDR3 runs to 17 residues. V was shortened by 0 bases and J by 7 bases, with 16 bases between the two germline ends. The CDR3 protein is CASSLGAAAWGNSPLHF. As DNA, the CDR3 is TGTGCCAGCAGCTTAGGGGCCGCGGCCTGGGGGAATTCACCCCTCCACTTT.

The CDR3: CASSSNPSWTGYFGEKLFF. In DNA form, the CDR3 reads TGTGCCAGCAGTTCCAACCCCTCCTGGACAGGGTATTTCGGTGAAAAACTGTTTTTT. The V gene is TRBV27, the J gene TRBJ1-4, with TRBD1 matching 8 bases. The CDR3 is 19 amino acids. The V gene's germline CDR1 is MNHEY and CDR2 SMNVEV (reference sequence). V lost 4 bases to trimming and J lost 7 bases; unmatched junction nucleotides: 20.

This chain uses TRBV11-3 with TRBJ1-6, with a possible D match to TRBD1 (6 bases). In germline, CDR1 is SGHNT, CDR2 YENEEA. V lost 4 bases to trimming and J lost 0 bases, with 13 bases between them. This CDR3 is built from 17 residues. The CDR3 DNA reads TGTGCCAGCAGCTCTCAGGGGAAATACTCCTATAATTCACCCCTCCACTTT. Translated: CASSSQGKYSYNSPLHF.

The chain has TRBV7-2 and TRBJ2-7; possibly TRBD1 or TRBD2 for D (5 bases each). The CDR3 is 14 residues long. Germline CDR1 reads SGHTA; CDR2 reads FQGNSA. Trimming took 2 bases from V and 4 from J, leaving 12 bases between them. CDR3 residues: CASSLTSGRYEQYF. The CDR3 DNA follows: TGTGCCAGCAGCTTAACTTCGGGGCGGTACGAGCAGTACTTC.

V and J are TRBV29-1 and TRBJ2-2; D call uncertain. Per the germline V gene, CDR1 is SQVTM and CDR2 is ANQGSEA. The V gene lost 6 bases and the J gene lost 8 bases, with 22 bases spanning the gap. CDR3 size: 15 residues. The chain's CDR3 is CSVADLEQKGGELFF. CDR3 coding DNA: TGCAGCGTCGCCGACTTGGAGCAAAAGGGAGGGGAGCTGTTTTTT.

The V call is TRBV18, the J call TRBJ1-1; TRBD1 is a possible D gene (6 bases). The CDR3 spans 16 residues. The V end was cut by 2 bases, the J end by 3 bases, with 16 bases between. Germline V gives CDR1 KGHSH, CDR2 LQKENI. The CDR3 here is CASSPEDRPRDTEAFF. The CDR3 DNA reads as TGTGCCAGCTCACCAGAAGACAGGCCCAGGGACACTGAAGCTTTCTTT.

CDR3 nucleotide sequence: TGTGCCACCGGAGGGGGACTAGCGGGAACTAGCTATGAGCAGTTCTTC. Its translation: CATGGGLAGTSYEQFF. The rearrangement uses TRBV24-1 and TRBJ2-1, with 13 positions matching TRBD2. This CDR3 comprises 16 residues. CDR1 is KGHDR and CDR2 is SFDVKD in the germline V gene. Trimming took 9 bases from V and 8 from J; bases not matched to a gene: 12.

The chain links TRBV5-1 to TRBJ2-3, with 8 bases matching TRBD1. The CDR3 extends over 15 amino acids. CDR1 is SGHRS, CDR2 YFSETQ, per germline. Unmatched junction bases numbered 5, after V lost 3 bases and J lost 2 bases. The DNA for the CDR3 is TGCGCCAGCAGCTCGTTGACAGGGGTCACAGATACGCAGTATTTT. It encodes CASSSLTGVTDTQYF.

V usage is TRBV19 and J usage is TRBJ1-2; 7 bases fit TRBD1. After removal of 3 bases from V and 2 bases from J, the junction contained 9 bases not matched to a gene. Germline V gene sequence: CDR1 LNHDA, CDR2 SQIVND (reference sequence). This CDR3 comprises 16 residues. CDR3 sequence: CASSIDPGGVNYGYTF. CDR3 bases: TGTGCCAGTAGTATCGATCCAGGGGGGGTCAACTATGGCTACACCTTC.

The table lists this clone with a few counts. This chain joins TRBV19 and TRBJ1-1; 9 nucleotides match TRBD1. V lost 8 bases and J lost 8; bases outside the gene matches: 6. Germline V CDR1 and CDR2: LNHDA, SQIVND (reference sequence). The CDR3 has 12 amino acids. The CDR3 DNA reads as TGTGCCAGTCGGGGACAGGGAGGCGAAGCTTTCTTT. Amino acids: CASRGQGGEAFF.

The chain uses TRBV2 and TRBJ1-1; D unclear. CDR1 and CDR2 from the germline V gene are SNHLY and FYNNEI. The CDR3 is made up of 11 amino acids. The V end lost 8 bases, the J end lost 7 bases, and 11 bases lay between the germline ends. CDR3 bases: TGTGCCAGCGGCGGGCCCAGTGAAGCTTTCTTT. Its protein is CASGGPSEAFF.

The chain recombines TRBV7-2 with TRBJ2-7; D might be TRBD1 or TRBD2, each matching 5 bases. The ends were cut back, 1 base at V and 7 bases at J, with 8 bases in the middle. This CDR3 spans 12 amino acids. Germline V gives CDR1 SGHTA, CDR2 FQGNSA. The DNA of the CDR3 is TGTGCCAGCAGCTTAGGGTGGGGGGAGCAGTACTTC. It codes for CASSLGWGEQYF.

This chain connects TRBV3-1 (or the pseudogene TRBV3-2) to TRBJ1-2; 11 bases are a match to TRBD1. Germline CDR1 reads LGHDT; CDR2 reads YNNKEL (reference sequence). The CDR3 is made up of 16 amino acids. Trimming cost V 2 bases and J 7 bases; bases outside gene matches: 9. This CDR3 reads CASSQFAGQGASGYTF. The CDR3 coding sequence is TGTGCCAGCAGCCAATTCGCCGGACAGGGGGCTAGTGGCTACACCTTC.

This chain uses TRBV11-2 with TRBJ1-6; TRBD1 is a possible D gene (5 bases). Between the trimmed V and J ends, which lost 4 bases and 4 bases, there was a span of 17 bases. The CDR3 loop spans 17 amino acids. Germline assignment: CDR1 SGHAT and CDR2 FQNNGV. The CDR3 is CASSSPVGARYNSPLHF. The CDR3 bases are TGTGCCAGCAGCTCCCCGGTAGGGGCTCGGTATAATTCACCCCTCCACTTT.

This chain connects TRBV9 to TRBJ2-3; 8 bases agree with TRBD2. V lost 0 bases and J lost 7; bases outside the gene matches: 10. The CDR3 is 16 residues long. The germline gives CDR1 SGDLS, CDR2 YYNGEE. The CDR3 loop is CASSVVQRGGPNTQYF. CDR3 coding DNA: TGTGCCAGCAGCGTAGTACAACGGGGGGGACCGAATACGCAGTATTTT.

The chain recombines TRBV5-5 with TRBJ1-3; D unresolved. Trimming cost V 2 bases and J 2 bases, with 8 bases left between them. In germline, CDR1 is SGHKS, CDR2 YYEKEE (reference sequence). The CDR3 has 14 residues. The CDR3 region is CASSFSGTGNTIYF. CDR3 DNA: TGTGCCAGCAGCTTTAGCGGGACTGGAAACACCATATATTTT.

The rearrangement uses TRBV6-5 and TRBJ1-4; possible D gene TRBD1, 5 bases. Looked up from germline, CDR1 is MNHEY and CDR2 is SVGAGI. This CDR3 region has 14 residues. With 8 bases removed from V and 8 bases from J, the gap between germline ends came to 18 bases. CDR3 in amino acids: CASGSLGGGEKLFF. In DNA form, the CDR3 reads TGTGCCAGCGGCTCCTTGGGGGGAGGCGAAAAACTGTTTTTT.